This T cell receptor beta chain was identified during a study of shared clonotypes between healthy human individuals. This CDR3 region has 12 residues. The V end was cut by 4 bases, the J end by 1 base, with 5 bases between. Germline V gene sequence: CDR1 SGHRS, CDR2 YFSETQ. Produced via immunoSEQ multiplex PCR; TCRdb's table is partial and in-frame only. The sample has under 1,100,000 clones; more than 60% are singletons. The TCR was taken from a man between 18 and 35 years old in good health. Input material: memory CD4+ T cells sorted from blood. Subset given: CD45RA-negative fraction. This chain joins TRBV5-1 and TRBJ1-2; D remains ambiguous. The CDR3 reads CASSDLNYGYTF. The CDR3 DNA reads as TGCGCCAGCAGCGACCTTAACTATGGCTACACCTTC.